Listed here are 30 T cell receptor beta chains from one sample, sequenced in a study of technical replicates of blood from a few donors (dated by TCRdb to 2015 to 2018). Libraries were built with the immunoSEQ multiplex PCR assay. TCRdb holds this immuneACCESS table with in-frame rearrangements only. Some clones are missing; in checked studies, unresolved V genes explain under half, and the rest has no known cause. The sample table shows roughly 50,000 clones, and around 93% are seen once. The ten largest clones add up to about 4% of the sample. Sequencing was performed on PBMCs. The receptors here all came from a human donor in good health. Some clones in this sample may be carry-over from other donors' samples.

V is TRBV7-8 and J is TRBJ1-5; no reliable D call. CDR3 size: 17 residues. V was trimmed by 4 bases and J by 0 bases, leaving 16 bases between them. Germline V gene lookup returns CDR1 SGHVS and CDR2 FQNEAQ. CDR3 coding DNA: TGTGCCAGCAGCTCCCGTTTCTCGGGGAATAGCAATCAGCCCCAGCATTTT. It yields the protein CASSSRFSGNSNQPQHF.

DNA of the CDR3: TGCGCCAGCAGTACGGGGGGCACTGAAGCTTTCTTT. It translates to CASSTGGTEAFF. The genes are TRBV5-1 and TRBJ1-1; perhaps TRBD1 as D (5 bases). The V and J ends lost 5 bases and 4 bases respectively, with 9 bases between them. Germline values: CDR1 SGHRS, CDR2 YFSETQ. The CDR3 runs 12 residues.

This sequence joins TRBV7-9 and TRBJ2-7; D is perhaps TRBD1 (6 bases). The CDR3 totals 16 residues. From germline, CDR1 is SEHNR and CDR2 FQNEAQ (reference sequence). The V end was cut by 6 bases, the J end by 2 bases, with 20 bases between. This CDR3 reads CASSPSVGTRPYEQYF. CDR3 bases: TGTGCCAGCAGTCCGAGTGTGGGGACAAGGCCCTACGAGCAGTACTTC.

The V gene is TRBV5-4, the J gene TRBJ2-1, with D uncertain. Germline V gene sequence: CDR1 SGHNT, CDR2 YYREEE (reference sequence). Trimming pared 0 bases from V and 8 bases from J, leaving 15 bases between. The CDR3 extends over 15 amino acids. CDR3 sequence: CASSLGWQANDEQFF. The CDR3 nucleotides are TGTGCCAGCAGCTTGGGTTGGCAGGCGAACGATGAGCAGTTCTTC.

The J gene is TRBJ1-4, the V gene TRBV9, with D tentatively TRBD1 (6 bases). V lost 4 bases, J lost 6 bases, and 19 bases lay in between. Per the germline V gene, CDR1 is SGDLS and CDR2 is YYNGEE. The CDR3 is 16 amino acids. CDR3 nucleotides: TGTGCCAGCAGCCCTAATGCGGGGGGGGCTTATGAAAAACTGTTTTTT. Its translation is CASSPNAGGAYEKLFF.

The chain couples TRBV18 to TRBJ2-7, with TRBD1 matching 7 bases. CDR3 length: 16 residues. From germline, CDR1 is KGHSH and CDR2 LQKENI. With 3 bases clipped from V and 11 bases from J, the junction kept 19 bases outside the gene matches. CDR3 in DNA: TGTGCCAGCTCACCGACGGGACAGATTAATCAGATCGGGAAGTACTTC. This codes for CASSPTGQINQIGKYF.

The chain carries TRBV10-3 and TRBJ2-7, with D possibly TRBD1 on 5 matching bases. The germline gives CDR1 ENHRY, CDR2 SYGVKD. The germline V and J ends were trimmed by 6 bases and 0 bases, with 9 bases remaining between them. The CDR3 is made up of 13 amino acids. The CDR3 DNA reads TGTGCCATCAGGACAGCCGACTCCTACGAGCAGTACTTC. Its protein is CAIRTADSYEQYF.

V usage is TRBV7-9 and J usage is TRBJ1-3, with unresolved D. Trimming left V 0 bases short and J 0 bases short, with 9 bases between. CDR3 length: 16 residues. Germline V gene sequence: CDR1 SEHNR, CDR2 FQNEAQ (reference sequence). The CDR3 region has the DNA TGTGCCAGCAGCTTAGCGACGGGAGACTCTGGAAACACCATATATTTT. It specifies CASSLATGDSGNTIYF.

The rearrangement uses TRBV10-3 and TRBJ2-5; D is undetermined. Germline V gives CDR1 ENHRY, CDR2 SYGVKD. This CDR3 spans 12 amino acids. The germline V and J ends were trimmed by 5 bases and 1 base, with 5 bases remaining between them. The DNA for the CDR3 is TGTGCCATCAGTAGAGGCCAAGAGACCCAGTACTTC. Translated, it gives CAISRGQETQYF.

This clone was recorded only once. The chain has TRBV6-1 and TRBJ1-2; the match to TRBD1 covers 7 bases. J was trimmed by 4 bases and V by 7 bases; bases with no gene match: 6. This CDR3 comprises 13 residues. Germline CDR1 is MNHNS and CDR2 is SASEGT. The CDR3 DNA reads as TGTGCCAGCACTAAAGGGACAGCCTATGGCTACACCTTC. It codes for CASTKGTAYGYTF.

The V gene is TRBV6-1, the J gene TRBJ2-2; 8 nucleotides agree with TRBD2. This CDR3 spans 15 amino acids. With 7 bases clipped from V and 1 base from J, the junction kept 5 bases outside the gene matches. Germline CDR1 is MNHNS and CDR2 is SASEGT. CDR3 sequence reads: CASTQTSVNTGELFF. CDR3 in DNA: TGTGCCAGCACCCAGACTAGCGTGAACACCGGGGAGCTGTTTTTT.

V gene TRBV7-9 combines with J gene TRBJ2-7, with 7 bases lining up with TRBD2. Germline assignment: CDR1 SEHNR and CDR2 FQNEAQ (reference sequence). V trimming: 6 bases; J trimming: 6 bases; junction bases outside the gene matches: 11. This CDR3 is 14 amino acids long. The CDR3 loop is CASRSLGGIGEQYF. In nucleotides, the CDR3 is TGTGCCAGCAGATCCCTGGGGGGGATAGGCGAGCAGTACTTC. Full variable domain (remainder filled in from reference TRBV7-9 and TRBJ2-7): DTGVSQNPRHKITKRGQNVTFRCDPISEHNRLYWYRQTLGQGPEFLTYFQNEAQLEKSRLLSDRFSAERPKGSFSTLEIQRTEQGDSAMYLCASRSLGGIGEQYFGPGTRLTVT.

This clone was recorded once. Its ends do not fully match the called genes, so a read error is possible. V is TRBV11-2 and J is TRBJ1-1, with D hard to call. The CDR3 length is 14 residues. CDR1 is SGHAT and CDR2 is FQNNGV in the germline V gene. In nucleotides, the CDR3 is TGTGCCAGTAGCTTCACCCGGGGGAACACTGAAGCTTTCTTT. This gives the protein CASSFTRGNTEAFF.

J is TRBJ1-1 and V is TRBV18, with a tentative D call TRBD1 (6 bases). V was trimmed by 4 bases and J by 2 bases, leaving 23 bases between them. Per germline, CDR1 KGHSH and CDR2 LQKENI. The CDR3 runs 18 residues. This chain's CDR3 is CASSLYKPGGGLNTEAFF. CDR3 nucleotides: TGTGCCAGCTCACTGTACAAACCGGGGGGCGGTCTTAACACTGAAGCTTTCTTT.

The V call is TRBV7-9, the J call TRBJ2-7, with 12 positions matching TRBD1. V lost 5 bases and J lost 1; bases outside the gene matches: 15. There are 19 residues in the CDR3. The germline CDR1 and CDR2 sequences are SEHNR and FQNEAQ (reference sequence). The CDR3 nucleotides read TGTGCCAGCAGCGCTTCAGCCTCCGGGACAGGGGGCTGGTCCTACGAGCAGTACTTC. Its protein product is CASSASASGTGGWSYEQYF.

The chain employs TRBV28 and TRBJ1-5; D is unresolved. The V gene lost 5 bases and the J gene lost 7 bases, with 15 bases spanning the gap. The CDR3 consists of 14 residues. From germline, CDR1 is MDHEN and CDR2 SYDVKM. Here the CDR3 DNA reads TGTGCCAGCAGTCCGTCGCTTTCGGGGCAGCCCCAGCATTTT. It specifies CASSPSLSGQPQHF.

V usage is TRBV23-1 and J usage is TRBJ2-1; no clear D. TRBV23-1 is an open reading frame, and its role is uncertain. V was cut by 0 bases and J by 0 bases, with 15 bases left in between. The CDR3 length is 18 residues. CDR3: CASSQSGQVRPSYNEQFF. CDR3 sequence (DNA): TGCGCCAGCAGTCAATCTGGGCAAGTAAGGCCCTCCTACAATGAGCAGTTCTTC.

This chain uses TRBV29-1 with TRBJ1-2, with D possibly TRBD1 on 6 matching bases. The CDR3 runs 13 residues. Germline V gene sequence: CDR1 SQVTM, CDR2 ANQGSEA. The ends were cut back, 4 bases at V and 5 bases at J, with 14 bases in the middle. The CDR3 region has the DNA TGCAGCGTTGGCCAGGGGTTGGGATATGGCTACACCTTC. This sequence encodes CSVGQGLGYGYTF.

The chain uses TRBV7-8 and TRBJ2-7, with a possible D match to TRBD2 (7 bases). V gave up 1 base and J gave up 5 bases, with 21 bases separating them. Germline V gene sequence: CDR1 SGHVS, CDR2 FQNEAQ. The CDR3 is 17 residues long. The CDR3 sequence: CASSLGEGGRLRDEQYF. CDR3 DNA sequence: TGTGCCAGCAGCTTAGGGGAGGGGGGGCGGTTAAGGGACGAGCAGTACTTC.

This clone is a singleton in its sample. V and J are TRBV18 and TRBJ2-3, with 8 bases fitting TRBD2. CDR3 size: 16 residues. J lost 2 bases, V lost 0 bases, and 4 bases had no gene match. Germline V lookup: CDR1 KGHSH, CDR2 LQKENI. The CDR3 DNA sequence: TGTGCCAGCTCACCACCCGGGCGGGGGGACACAGATACGCAGTATTTT. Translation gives CASSPPGRGDTDTQYF.

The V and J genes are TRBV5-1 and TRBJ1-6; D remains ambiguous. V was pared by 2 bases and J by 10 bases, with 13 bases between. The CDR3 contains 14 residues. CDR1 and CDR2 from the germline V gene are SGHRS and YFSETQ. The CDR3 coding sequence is TGCGCCAGCAGCTTCCAAGGGAGGCAATCACCCCTCCACTTT. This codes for CASSFQGRQSPLHF.

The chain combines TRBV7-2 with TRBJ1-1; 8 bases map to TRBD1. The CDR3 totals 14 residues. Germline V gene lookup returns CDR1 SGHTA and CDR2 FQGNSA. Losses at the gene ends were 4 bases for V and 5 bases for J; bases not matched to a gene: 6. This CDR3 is CASSSQGGWTEAFF. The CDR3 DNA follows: TGTGCCAGCAGCTCACAGGGGGGCTGGACTGAAGCTTTCTTT.

CDR3 DNA: TGTGCCAGCAGTCAAGGACTAGCGGGAACGACAGATACGCAGTATTTT. Amino acids: CASSQGLAGTTDTQYF. The rearrangement uses TRBV6-1 and TRBJ2-3; 12 bases map to TRBD2. The V gene's germline CDR1 is MNHNS and CDR2 SASEGT. This CDR3 is built from 16 residues. Losses at the gene ends were 5 bases for V and 3 bases for J; bases not matched to a gene: 6.

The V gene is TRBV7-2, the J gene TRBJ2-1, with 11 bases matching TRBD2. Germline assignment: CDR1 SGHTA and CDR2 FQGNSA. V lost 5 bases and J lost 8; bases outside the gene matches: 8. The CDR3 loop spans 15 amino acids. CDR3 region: CASSGSGGAWDEQFF. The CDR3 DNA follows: TGTGCCAGCAGCGGTAGCGGGGGGGCCTGGGATGAGCAGTTCTTC.

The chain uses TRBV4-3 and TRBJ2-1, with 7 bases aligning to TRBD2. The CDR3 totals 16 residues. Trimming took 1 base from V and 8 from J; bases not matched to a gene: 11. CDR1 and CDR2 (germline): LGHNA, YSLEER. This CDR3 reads CASSQGRERGGDEQFF. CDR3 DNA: TGCGCCAGCAGCCAAGGGCGGGAGAGGGGAGGTGATGAGCAGTTCTTC.

The CDR3 protein is CASSLAGENHNEQFF. For the CDR3, the DNA is TGTGCCAGCAGCTTAGCGGGAGAAAACCACAATGAGCAGTTCTTC. The chain employs TRBV7-2 and TRBJ2-1; D may be TRBD2 (5 bases). V lost 0 bases and J lost 5, with 11 bases in between. The germline V gene encodes CDR1 SGHTA and CDR2 FQGNSA. The CDR3 consists of 15 residues.

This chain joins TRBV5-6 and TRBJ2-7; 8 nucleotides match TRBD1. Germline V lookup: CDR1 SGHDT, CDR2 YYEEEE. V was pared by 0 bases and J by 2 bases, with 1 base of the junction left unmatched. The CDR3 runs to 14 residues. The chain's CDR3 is CASSLGDRTYEQYF. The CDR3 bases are TGTGCCAGCAGCTTGGGGGACAGGACCTACGAGCAGTACTTC.

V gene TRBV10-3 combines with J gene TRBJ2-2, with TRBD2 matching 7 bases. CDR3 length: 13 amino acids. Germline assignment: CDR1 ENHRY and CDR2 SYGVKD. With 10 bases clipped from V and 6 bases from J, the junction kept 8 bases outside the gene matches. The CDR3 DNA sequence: TGTGCCACCCAGCGGGAACAATCCGGGGAGCTGTTTTTT. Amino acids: CATQREQSGELFF.

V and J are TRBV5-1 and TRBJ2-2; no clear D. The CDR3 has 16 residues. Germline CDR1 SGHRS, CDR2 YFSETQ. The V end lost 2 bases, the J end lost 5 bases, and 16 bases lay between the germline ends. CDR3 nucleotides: TGCGCCAGCAGCTTTGGCACACGTGGCCCAACCGGGGAGCTGTTTTTT. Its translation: CASSFGTRGPTGELFF.

CDR3 amino acids: CASSFSSGGTDTQYF. CDR3 sequence (DNA): TGTGCCAGCAGCTTCAGTAGCGGGGGTACAGATACGCAGTATTTT. This chain uses TRBV5-6 with TRBJ2-3; TRBD2 matches at 9 bases. This CDR3 comprises 15 residues. The J segment lost 3 bases and the V segment lost 2 bases, leaving 4 bases of the junction unmatched. The V gene's germline CDR1 is SGHDT and CDR2 YYEEEE.